A selection of T cell receptor beta chains follows, all from one sample in a study of T cell responses to AZD1222 COVID-19 vaccine. Repertoires were generated with immunoSEQ multiplex PCR, while TCRdb's copy carries only in-frame clones and drops some. The table shows some 69,000 clones, with 75% to 85% occurring only once. This specimen was peripheral blood, taken 28 days after the second AZD1222 dose. The source of these receptors is an adult who received the AZD1222 COVID-19 vaccine. The CDR3 runs from the conserved cysteine through the conserved F or W. The order of the fields is D gene, clone size, J gene, V gene, CDR3 protein, CDR3 DNA. The D gene is left open where the match is weak. Clone size appears in some rows only: once, few, many, or a class for an expanded clone.

TRBD2,.,TRBJ2-1,TRBV7-7,CASSLLAGGYNEQFF,TGTGCTAGCAGCTTGCTAGCGGGGGGATACAATGAGCAGTTCTTC
TRBD2,.,TRBJ2-1,TRBV7-2,CASSRTSGGANEQFF,TGTGCCAGCAGCCGGACTAGCGGGGGGGCCAATGAGCAGTTCTTC
TRBD1,.,TRBJ1-2,TRBV28,CASSQNPTGNHGYTF,TGTGCCAGCAGTCAAAACCCGACAGGGAATCATGGCTACACCTTC
TRBD1,once,TRBJ1-1,TRBV6-6,CASSYSYRGNTEAFF,TGTGCCAGCAGTTACTCATACAGGGGGAACACTGAAGCTTTCTTT
.,large,TRBJ1-4,TRBV7-2,CASSEELNEKLFF,TGTGCCAGCAGCGAGGAACTGAATGAAAAACTGTTTTTT
TRBD1,.,TRBJ1-5,TRBV27,CASSLLAPGTGGGNQPQHF,TGTGCCAGCAGTCTATTGGCCCCCGGGACAGGGGGCGGCAATCAGCCCCAGCATTTT
.,.,TRBJ1-6,TRBV21-1,CASGPYGVSSPLHF,TGTGCCAGCGGGCCTTACGGGGTAAGTTCACCCCTCCACTTT
.,.,TRBJ1-2,TRBV2,CARQEDLYGYTF,TGTGCCAGGCAGGAGGACCTTTATGGCTACACCTTC
.,.,TRBJ2-2,TRBV9,CASSVAHGGATGELFF,TGTGCCAGCAGCGTAGCTCACGGAGGGGCCACCGGGGAGCTGTTTTTT
TRBD2,.,TRBJ2-7,TRBV4-3,CASSQWAGAYEQYF,TGCGCCAGCAGCCAATGGGCGGGGGCCTACGAGCAGTACTTC
.,.,TRBJ1-5,TRBV16,CASSQGRNGAQHF,TGTGCCAGCAGCCAGGGACGGAATGGAGCCCAGCATTTT
.,.,TRBJ2-5,TRBV19,CASRSPGPQETQYF,TGTGCCAGTAGAAGCCCGGGACCCCAAGAGACCCAGTACTTC
.,.,TRBJ2-1,TRBV6-5,CASSYELGGGYNEQFF,TGTGCCAGCAGTTACGAGCTCGGGGGAGGCTACAATGAGCAGTTCTTC
.,once,TRBJ1-1,TRBV5-1,CASSLGTVRDTEAFF,TGCGCCAGCAGCTTGGGGACAGTCCGGGACACTGAAGCTTTCTTT
TRBD1,.,TRBJ2-3,TRBV6-5,CASSLQPGQVQYF,TGTGCCAGCAGTTTACAACCGGGACAGGTGCAGTATTTT
.,.,TRBJ1-2,TRBV19,CASSTLSVPGNYGYTF,TGTGCCAGTAGTACTCTCAGTGTTCCAGGGAACTATGGCTACACCTTC
TRBD2,.,TRBJ2-3,TRBV5-6,CASNLRRGGGVLTDTQYF,TGTGCCAGCAACCTGCGCCGGGGCGGGGGGGTCCTCACAGATACGCAGTATTTT
TRBD1,.,TRBJ2-1,TRBV7-9,CASNPDRVESEQFF,TGTGCCAGCAACCCGGACAGGGTCGAATCTGAGCAGTTCTTC
TRBD2,.,TRBJ2-1,TRBV29-1,CSVSGRASNNEQFF,TGCAGCGTCAGCGGGAGAGCCTCAAACAATGAGCAGTTCTTC
.,.,TRBJ1-1,TRBV3-1/TRBV3-2,CASSSGSTPTEAFF,TGTGCCAGCAGCAGCGGCTCGACACCGACTGAAGCTTTCTTT
.,.,TRBJ1-2,TRBV18,CASSPPSRRQAPDYGYTF,TGTGCCAGCTCACCACCAAGTCGTAGACAGGCGCCCGACTATGGCTACACCTTC
.,.,TRBJ1-3,TRBV7-2,CASSGWTAGNTIYF,TGTGCCAGCAGCGGGTGGACGGCTGGAAACACCATATATTTT
TRBD1,.,TRBJ2-7,TRBV14,CASSRDRAEQYF,TGTGCCAGCAGCCGGGACAGGGCTGAGCAGTACTTC
.,once,TRBJ2-1,TRBV3-1/TRBV3-2,CASSQTRADEQFF,TGTGCCAGCAGCCAAACCAGGGCGGATGAGCAGTTCTTC
.,few,TRBJ1-2,TRBV2,CASSGGQGVYGYTF,TGTGCCAGCAGCGGCGGGCAGGGCGTCTATGGCTACACCTTC
TRBD1,.,TRBJ2-2,TRBV7-2,CASSSGTGRLRELFF,TGTGCCAGCAGCTCTGGGACAGGGAGGCTGCGGGAGCTGTTTTTT
.,.,TRBJ2-1,TRBV3-1/TRBV3-2,CASSPSSLVDEQFF,TGTGCCAGCAGCCCAAGTTCCCTAGTCGATGAGCAGTTCTTC